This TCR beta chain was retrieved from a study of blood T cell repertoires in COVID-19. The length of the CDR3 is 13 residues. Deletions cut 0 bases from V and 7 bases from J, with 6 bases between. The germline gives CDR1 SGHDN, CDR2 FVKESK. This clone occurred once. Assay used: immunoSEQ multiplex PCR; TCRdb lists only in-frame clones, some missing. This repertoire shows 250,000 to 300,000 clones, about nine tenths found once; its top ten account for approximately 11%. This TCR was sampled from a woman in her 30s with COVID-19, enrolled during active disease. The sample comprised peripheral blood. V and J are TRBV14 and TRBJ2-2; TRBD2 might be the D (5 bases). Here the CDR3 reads CASSQEEDGELFF. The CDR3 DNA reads TGTGCCAGCAGCCAAGAGGAGGACGGGGAGCTGTTTTTT. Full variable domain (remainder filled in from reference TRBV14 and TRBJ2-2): EAGVTQFPSHSVIEKGQTVTLRCDPISGHDNLYWYRRVMGKEIKFLLHFVKESKQDESGMPNNRFLAERTGGTYSTLKVQPAELEDSGVYFCASSQEEDGELFFGEGSRLTVL.